Listed below are T cell receptor beta chains from one sample, sequenced in a study of blood T cell repertoires in COVID-19. Some clones are missing from TCRdb's copy, which holds only in-frame ones; the method was immunoSEQ multiplex PCR. Of about 98,000 clones listed, about 80% were seen once; the top ten hold around 4.4%. Sequencing was carried out using peripheral blood. All receptors come from a man in his sixties with acute or convalescent COVID-19. Each CDR3 is given with its conserved first and last residue. Each record gives: CDR3 protein, CDR3 DNA, clone size, V gene, J gene, D gene. D genes are given only for firm matches. Size tells how often a clone was seen (once, few, many) or the class of an expanded clone, and some rows leave it out.

CASSGDRKIYGYTF	TGTGCCAGCAGTGGTGACAGAAAGATCTATGGCTACACCTTC	-	TRBV27	TRBJ1-2	-
CASRPGGNTIYF	TGCGCCAGCCGGCCAGGGGGAAACACCATATATTTT	-	TRBV10-2	TRBJ1-3	-
CASSPSGPDYSNQPQHF	TGTGCCAGCTCACCAAGTGGGCCAGATTATAGCAATCAGCCCCAGCATTTT	once	TRBV18	TRBJ1-5	-
CASSQEGGPWNEQFF	TGCGCCAGCAGCCAGGAAGGGGGCCCATGGAATGAGCAGTTCTTC	-	TRBV4-1	TRBJ2-1	TRBD1
CASGKDRADTEAFF	TGTGCCAGCGGCAAGGACAGGGCGGACACTGAAGCTTTCTTT	-	TRBV9	TRBJ1-1	TRBD1
CASSLEGRDNQPQHF	TGTGCCAGCAGCTTGGAAGGACGGGACAATCAGCCCCAGCATTTT	few	TRBV5-4	TRBJ1-5	-
CASSDLGEEDEQFF	TGTGCCAGCAGTGATCTGGGGGAGGAGGATGAGCAGTTCTTC	few	TRBV6-4	TRBJ2-1	-
CASSMGRGHEKLFF	TGTGCCAGTAGTATGGGTAGGGGGCATGAAAAACTGTTTTTT	-	TRBV19	TRBJ1-4	TRBD1
CSALGTSLQETQYF	TGCAGCGCCCTCGGGACTAGCCTCCAAGAGACCCAGTACTTC	-	TRBV29-1	TRBJ2-5	TRBD2
CASTLREGQPQHF	TGTGCCAGTACCTTGAGAGAGGGACAGCCCCAGCATTTT	-	TRBV19	TRBJ1-5	-
CASSPTGTGNSPLHF	TGTGCCAGCTCACCGACTGGGACAGGGAATTCACCCCTCCACTTT	-	TRBV18	TRBJ1-6	TRBD1
CASSYLVPEAEAFF	TGTGCCAGCAGTTATCTGGTCCCCGAGGCTGAAGCTTTCTTT	-	TRBV6-5	TRBJ1-1	-
CASSVSGTAISGNTIYF	TGTGCCAGCAGCGTATCCGGGACAGCTATCTCTGGAAACACCATATATTTT	once	TRBV9	TRBJ1-3	TRBD1
CASSERPSGKGTGELFF	TGCGCCAGCAGTGAGCGCCCTAGCGGGAAGGGCACCGGGGAGCTGTTTTTT	-	TRBV10-1	TRBJ2-2	TRBD2
CASSLQGPSNEKLFF	TGTGCCAGCAGCTTACAGGGGCCGTCTAATGAAAAACTGTTTTTT	few	TRBV7-2	TRBJ1-4	-
CASSSSGTQQGTQYF	TGTGCCAGTAGTTCCTCCGGGACACAGCAAGGGACCCAGTACTTC	-	TRBV19	TRBJ2-5	-
CAWSPKSGTGSGYTF	TGTGCCTGGAGCCCAAAATCCGGGACAGGGTCTGGCTACACCTTC	once	TRBV30	TRBJ1-2	TRBD1
CASSPRAVGGMNTEAFF	TGTGCCAGCAGCCCCCGGGCCGTAGGAGGCATGAACACTGAAGCTTTCTTT	-	TRBV3-1/TRBV3-2	TRBJ1-1	-
CASSPIGFQETQYF	TGTGCCAGCAGCCCAATCGGGTTTCAAGAGACCCAGTACTTC	-	TRBV5-4	TRBJ2-5	-
CASSLASTGIYGYTF	TGTGCCAGCAGTTTAGCCTCGACAGGGATCTATGGCTACACCTTC	once	TRBV27	TRBJ1-2	TRBD1
CASSAVERGYNEQFF	TGTGCCAGCAGCGCTGTTGAGCGGGGATACAATGAGCAGTTCTTC	-	TRBV2	TRBJ2-1	TRBD2
CASSRGQGQETQYF	TGTGCCAGCAGCCGCGGACAGGGCCAAGAGACCCAGTACTTC	few	TRBV11-2	TRBJ2-5	TRBD1
CASSPRDSYGYTF	TGTGCCAGCTCACCACGGGACAGCTATGGCTACACCTTC	-	TRBV18	TRBJ1-2	TRBD1
CASSPGLARTGELFF	TGTGCCAGCAGCCCCGGACTAGCGAGAACCGGGGAGCTGTTTTTT	-	TRBV14	TRBJ2-2	TRBD2
CSVGWGRDPDTQYF	TGCAGCGTTGGTTGGGGCCGTGACCCAGATACGCAGTATTTT	-	TRBV29-1	TRBJ2-3	-
CASSPRGQAGPYNEQFF	TGTGCCAGCAGTCCACGAGGCCAGGCGGGCCCCTACAATGAGCAGTTCTTC	-	TRBV6-2/TRBV6-3	TRBJ2-1	-
CASSPRQSSYEQYF	TGTGCCAGCAGCCCCCGACAATCCTCCTACGAGCAGTACTTC	-	TRBV7-9	TRBJ2-7	-
CASSPRQFNYGYTF	TGTGCCAGCAGTCCCAGACAGTTTAACTATGGCTACACCTTC	-	TRBV2	TRBJ1-2	-
CASSALTGGLLEKLFF	TGTGCCAGCAGCGCACTGACAGGGGGCTTGCTTGAAAAACTGTTTTTT	-	TRBV9	TRBJ1-4	TRBD1
CASSTKDTQYF	TGTGCCAGCAGCACAAAAGATACGCAGTATTTT	-	TRBV7-9	TRBJ2-3	-
CASARDRTAPGISPLHF	TGTGCCTCTGCCCGGGACAGGACGGCCCCTGGAATTTCACCCCTCCACTTT	-	TRBV30	TRBJ1-6	TRBD1